In its sample, the clone carrying this T cell receptor beta chain was seen many times. The germline V and J ends were trimmed by 1 base and 0 bases, with 6 bases remaining between them. Germline V gives CDR1 SGHAT, CDR2 FQNNGV. CDR3 size: 14 residues. It was RNA transcripts that yielded the amplified TCR beta CDR3 regions. The TCR CDR3 was amplified in a first-round RT-PCR using the HTBI primer set. TCRdb reprocessed the multiplex PCR reads via MiXCR and lists one record per CDR3 protein. The repertoire holds about 740,000 distinct CDR3 sequences, with around 15% as singletons. This entry is derived from a study of T cells in Graves' hyperthyroidism and ophthalmopathy.

This clonotype was obtained from a woman in her late teens or twenties with Graves' hyperthyroidism. The J gene is TRBJ1-1, the V gene TRBV11-2; D not resolved. Sequencing was performed on blood. The CDR3 region is CASSLAGMNTEAFF. The CDR3 DNA sequence: TGTGCCAGCAGCTTAGCCGGAATGAACACTGAAGCTTTCTTT.